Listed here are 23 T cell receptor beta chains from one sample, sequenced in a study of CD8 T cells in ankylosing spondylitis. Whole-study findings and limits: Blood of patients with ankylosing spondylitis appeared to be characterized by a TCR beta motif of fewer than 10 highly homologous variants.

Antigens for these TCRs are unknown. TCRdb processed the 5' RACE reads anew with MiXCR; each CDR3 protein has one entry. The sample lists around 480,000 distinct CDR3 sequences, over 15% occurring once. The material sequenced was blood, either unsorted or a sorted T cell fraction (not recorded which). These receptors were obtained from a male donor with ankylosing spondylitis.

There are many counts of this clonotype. Written as DNA, the CDR3 is TGCAGCGTATCGCGGGGAGAGGGCAATCAGCCCCAGCATTTT. Its translation is CSVSRGEGNQPQHF. This rearrangement joins TRBV29-1 to TRBJ1-5; no clear D gene. V lost 6 bases and J lost 2, with 14 bases in between. This CDR3 has 14 residues. The germline V gene has CDR1 SQVTM and CDR2 ANQGSEA.

The CDR3 nucleotides read TGTGCCACCAGTGATTCCAGCGGGAGGGCCGGTGAGACCCAGTACTTC. This translates into CATSDSSGRAGETQYF. This chain joins TRBV24-1 and TRBJ2-5, with 10 nucleotides matching TRBD2. CDR1 is KGHDR, CDR2 SFDVKD, per germline. V gave up 2 bases and J gave up 5 bases; unmatched junction bases: 7. The CDR3 contains 16 residues.

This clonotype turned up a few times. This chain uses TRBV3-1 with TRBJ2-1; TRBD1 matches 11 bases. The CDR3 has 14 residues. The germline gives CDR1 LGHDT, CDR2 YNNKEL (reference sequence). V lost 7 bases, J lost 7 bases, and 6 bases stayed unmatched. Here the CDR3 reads CASTRGQGVNEQFF. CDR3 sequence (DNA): TGTGCCAGCACCCGGGGACAGGGGGTGAATGAGCAGTTCTTC.

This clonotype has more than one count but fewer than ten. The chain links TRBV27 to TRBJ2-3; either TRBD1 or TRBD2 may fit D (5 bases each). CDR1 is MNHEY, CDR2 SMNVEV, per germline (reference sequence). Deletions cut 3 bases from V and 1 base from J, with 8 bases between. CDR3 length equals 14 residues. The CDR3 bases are TGTGCCAGCAGTTTGTGGGACGGCACAGATACGCAGTATTTT. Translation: CASSLWDGTDTQYF.

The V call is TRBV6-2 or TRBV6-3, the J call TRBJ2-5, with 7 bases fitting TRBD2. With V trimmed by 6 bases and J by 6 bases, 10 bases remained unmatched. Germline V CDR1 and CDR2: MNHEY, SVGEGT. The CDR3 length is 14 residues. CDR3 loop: CASRNGGGRKTQYF. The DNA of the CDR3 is TGTGCCAGCAGAAACGGTGGCGGGAGAAAGACCCAGTACTTC.

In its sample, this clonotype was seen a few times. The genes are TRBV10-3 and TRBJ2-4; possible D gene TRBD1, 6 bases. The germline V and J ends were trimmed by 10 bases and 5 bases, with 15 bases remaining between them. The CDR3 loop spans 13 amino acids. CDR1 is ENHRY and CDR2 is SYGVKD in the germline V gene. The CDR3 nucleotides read TGTGCCAACCAGGACAGTCTGGAAAACATTCAGTACTTC. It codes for CANQDSLENIQYF.

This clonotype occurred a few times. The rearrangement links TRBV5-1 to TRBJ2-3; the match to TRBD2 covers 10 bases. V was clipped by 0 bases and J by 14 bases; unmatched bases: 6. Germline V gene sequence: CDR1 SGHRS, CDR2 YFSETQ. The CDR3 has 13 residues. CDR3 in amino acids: CASSLASGGLRYF. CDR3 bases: TGCGCCAGCAGCTTGGCTAGCGGGGGCCTTAGGTATTTT.

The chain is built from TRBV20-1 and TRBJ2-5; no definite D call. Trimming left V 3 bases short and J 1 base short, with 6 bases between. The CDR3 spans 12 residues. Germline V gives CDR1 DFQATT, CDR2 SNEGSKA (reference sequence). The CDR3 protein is CSASRAQETQYF. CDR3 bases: TGCAGTGCTAGCCGGGCCCAAGAGACCCAGTACTTC.

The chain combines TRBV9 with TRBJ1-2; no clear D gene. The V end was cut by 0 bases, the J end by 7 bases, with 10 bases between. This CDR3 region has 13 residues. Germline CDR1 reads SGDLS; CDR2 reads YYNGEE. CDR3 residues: CASSVAGIGGYTF. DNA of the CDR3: TGTGCCAGCAGCGTAGCCGGGATTGGTGGCTACACCTTC.

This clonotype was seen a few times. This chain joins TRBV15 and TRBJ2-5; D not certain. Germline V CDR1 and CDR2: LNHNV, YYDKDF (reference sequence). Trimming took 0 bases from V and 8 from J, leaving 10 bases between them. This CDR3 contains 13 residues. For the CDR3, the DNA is TGTGCCACCAGCAGAGATCTGGAGAAAACCCAGTACTTC. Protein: CATSRDLEKTQYF. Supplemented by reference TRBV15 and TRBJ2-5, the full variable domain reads DAMVIQNPRYQVTQFGKPVTLSCSQTLNHNVMYWYQQKSSQAPKLLFHYYDKDFNNEADTPDNFQSRRPNTSFCFLDIRSPGLGDTAMYLCATSRDLEKTQYFGPGTRLLVL.

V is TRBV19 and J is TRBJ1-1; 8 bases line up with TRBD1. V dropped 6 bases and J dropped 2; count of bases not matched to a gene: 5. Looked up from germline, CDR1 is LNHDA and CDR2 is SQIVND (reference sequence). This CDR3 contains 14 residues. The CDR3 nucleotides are TGTGCCAGTAGGGACAGGGCAGCCAACACTGAAGCTTTCTTT. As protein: CASRDRAANTEAFF.

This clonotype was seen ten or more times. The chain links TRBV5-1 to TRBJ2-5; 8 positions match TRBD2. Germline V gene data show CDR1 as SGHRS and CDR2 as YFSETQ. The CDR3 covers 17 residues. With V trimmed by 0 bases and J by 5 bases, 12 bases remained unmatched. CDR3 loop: CASSLGFSGGPQETQYF. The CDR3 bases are TGCGCCAGCAGCTTGGGATTTTCGGGAGGGCCCCAGGAGACCCAGTACTTC.

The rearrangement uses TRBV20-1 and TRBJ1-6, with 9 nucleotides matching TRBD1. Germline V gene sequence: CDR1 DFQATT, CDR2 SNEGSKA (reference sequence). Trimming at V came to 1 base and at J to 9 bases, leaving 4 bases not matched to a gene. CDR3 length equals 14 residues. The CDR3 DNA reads TGCAGTGCTAGAGCCGGGACAGGGCTTTCACCCCTCCACTTT. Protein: CSARAGTGLSPLHF.

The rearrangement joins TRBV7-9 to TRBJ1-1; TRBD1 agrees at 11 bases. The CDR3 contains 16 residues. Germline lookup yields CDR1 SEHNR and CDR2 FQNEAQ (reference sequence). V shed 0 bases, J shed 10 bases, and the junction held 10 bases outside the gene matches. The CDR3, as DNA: TGTGCCAGCAGCTTAGCAGACGGGGGGACAGGGGGAATAGCTTTCTTT. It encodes CASSLADGGTGGIAFF.

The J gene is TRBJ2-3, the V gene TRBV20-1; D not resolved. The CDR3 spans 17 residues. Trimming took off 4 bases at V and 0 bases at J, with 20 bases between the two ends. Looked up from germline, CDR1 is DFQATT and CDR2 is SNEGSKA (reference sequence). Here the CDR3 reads CSANGQGRAGSTDTQYF. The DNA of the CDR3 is TGCAGTGCTAATGGCCAAGGAAGGGCTGGGAGCACAGATACGCAGTATTTT.

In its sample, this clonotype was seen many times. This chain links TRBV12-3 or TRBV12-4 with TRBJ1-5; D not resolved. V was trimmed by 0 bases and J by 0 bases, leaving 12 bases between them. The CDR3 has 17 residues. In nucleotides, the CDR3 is TGTGCCAGCAGTTTAGCGTACGGGGAATATAGCAATCAGCCCCAGCATTTT. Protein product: CASSLAYGEYSNQPQHF.

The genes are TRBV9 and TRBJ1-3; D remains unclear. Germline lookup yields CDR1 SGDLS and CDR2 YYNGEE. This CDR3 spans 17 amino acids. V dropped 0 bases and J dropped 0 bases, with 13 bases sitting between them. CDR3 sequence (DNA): TGTGCCAGCAGCGTAGGAGGGTCGGGAAGCTCTGGAAACACCATATATTTT. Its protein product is CASSVGGSGSSGNTIYF.

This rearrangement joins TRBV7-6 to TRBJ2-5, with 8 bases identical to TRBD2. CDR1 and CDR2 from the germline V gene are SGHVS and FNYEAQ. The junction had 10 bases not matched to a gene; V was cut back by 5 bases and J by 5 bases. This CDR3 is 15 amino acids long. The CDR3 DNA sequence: TGTGCCAGCAGCAACCGTGGACTAGCCTTGGAGACCCAGTACTTC. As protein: CASSNRGLALETQYF.

CDR3 DNA: TGTGCCAGCAGCGTAGTCGTGACTAGCGGTGAGCAGTTCTTC. This encodes CASSVVVTSGEQFF. The genes are TRBV9 and TRBJ2-1; 9 bases align to TRBD2. This CDR3 is 14 amino acids long. J lost 9 bases, V lost 0 bases, and 4 bases had no gene match. Germline loops: CDR1 SGDLS, CDR2 YYNGEE.

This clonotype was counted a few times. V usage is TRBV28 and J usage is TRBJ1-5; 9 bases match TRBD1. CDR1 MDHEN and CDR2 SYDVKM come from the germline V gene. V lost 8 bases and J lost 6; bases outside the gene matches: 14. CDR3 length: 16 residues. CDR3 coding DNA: TGTGCCAGCGCATCAATTGGGACAGGGTTCACTCAGCCCCAGCATTTT. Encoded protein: CASASIGTGFTQPQHF.

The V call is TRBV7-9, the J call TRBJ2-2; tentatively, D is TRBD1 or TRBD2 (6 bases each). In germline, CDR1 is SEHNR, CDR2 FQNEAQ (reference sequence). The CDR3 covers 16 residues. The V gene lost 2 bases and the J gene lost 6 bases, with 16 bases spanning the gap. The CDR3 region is CASSLKGGAIAGELFF. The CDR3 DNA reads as TGTGCCAGCAGCTTAAAGGGGGGCGCCATTGCCGGGGAGCTGTTTTTT.

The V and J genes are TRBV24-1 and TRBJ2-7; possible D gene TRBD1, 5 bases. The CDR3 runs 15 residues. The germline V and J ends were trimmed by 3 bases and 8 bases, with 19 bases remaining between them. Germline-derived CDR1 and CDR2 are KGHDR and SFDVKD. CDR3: CATSDVADGHLKQYF. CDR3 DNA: TGTGCCACCAGTGATGTTGCCGATGGACATCTTAAGCAGTACTTC.

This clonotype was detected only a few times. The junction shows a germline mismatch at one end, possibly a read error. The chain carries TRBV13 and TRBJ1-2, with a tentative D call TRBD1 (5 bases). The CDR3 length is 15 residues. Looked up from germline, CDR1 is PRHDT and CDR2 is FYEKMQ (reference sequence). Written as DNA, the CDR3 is TGTGCCAGCAGCTTATTCTCAGGGACGAACTTTGGCTACACCTTC. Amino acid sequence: CASSLFSGTNFGYTF.